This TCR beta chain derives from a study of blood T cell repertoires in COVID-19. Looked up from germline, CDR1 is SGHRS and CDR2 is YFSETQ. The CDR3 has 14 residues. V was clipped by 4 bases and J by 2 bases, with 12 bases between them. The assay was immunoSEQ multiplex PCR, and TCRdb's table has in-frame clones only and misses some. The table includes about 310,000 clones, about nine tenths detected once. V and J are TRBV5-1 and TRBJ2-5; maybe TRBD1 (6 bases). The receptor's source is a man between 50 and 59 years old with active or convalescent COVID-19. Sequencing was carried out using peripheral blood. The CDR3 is CASSVQGQQETQYF. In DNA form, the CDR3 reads TGCGCCAGCAGCGTACAGGGCCAGCAAGAGACCCAGTACTTC.